These 29 T cell receptor beta chains share one sample of origin, sequenced in a study of radiation and T cells in renal cell carcinoma. Method: immunoSEQ multiplex PCR; TCRdb's copy keeps in-frame clones and lacks some. Of around 180,000 clones detected, 88% appear once; the ten largest clones hold approximately 10%. Time point described: blood 4 weeks post-SBRT, at nephrectomy. Noted treatment: 15 Gy SBRT to primary tumor, nephrectomy 4 weeks later. Sequenced here: blood, sampled from a patient whose treatment included radiotherapy and nephrectomy. Receptor source: a woman in her forties or fifties with renal cell carcinoma.

CDR3 amino acids: CASSPTVGTEAFF. The CDR3 DNA is TGTGCCAGCAGCCCCACCGTCGGGACAGAAGCTTTCTTT. This rearrangement joins TRBV7-9 to TRBJ1-1, with D possibly matching TRBD1 (6 bases). Trimming removed 5 bases at V and 8 bases at J, with 15 bases between. CDR1 and CDR2 (germline): SEHNR, FQNEAQ (reference sequence). CDR3 size: 13 residues. Full variable domain (rest looked up from reference TRBV7-9 and TRBJ1-1): DTGVSQNPRHKITKRGQNVTFRCDPISEHNRLYWYRQTLGQGPEFLTYFQNEAQLEKSRLLSDRFSAERPKGSFSTLEIQRTEQGDSAMYLCASSPTVGTEAFFGQGTRLTVV.

J is TRBJ1-2 and V is TRBV15; D is possibly TRBD1 (6 bases). Germline loops: CDR1 LNHNV, CDR2 YYDKDF (reference sequence). The CDR3 is 18 residues long. With 4 bases removed from V and 0 bases from J, the gap between germline ends came to 21 bases. CDR3 sequence (DNA): TGTGCCACCAGCACTTTACGCAGGGGTGGTCCAGCTAACTATGGCTACACCTTC. It encodes CATSTLRRGGPANYGYTF.

The chain carries TRBV5-1 and TRBJ1-6, with TRBD1 identical over 7 bases. Germline-derived CDR1 and CDR2 are SGHRS and YFSETQ. With V trimmed by 0 bases and J by 10 bases, 16 bases remained unmatched. The CDR3 runs to 18 residues. CDR3 coding DNA: TGCGCCAGCAGCTTGGCCCCTATGGACAGGACTATTGGGTCACCCCTCCACTTT. Its translation is CASSLAPMDRTIGSPLHF.

The gene calls are TRBV7-9 and TRBJ1-2; 10 bases align to TRBD1. Germline CDR1 reads SEHNR; CDR2 reads FQNEAQ (reference sequence). Trimming removed 5 bases from V and 8 bases from J; junction bases left unmatched: 5. This CDR3 has 13 residues. Written as DNA, the CDR3 is TGTGCCAGCAGCAGACAGGGGGCAAGAGGCTACACCTTC. This sequence encodes CASSRQGARGYTF.

This chain uses TRBV12-5 with TRBJ2-1; D is unclear. Looked up from germline, CDR1 is LGHNT and CDR2 is FRNRAP. The CDR3 loop spans 16 amino acids. Trimming took 3 bases from V and 6 from J, leaving 18 bases between them. The CDR3 loop reads CASGFHEPRLRNEQFF. In nucleotides, the CDR3 is TGTGCTAGTGGTTTTCACGAACCTAGGCTACGCAATGAGCAGTTCTTC.

This clone has a handful of counts. This chain links TRBV19 with TRBJ2-2; no definite D call. The V end was cut by 5 bases, the J end by 8 bases, with 12 bases between. The CDR3 loop spans 13 amino acids. The germline V gene encodes CDR1 LNHDA and CDR2 SQIVND (reference sequence). Here the CDR3 reads CASSPQTMGELFF. In DNA form, the CDR3 reads TGTGCCAGTAGTCCTCAAACGATGGGGGAGCTGTTTTTT.

This clone was seen a handful of times. Other DNA sequences from this sample encode an identical CDR3 as well. V and J are TRBV5-1 and TRBJ1-1, with a tentative D call TRBD1 (5 bases). CDR3 size: 14 residues. The V and J ends lost 1 base and 1 base respectively, with 8 bases between them. CDR1 and CDR2 from the germline V gene are SGHRS and YFSETQ. The CDR3 spells CASSLPTGNTEAFF. DNA of the CDR3: TGCGCCAGCAGCTTGCCAACAGGGAACACTGAAGCTTTCTTT.

The V gene is TRBV5-4, the J gene TRBJ1-5, with D perhaps TRBD1 (5 bases). The CDR3 has 15 residues. Trimming took off 4 bases at V and 1 base at J, with 12 bases between the two ends. Germline assignment: CDR1 SGHNT and CDR2 YYREEE (reference sequence). This CDR3 reads CASSPGTESNQPQHF. CDR3 DNA sequence: TGTGCCAGCAGCCCTGGGACCGAAAGCAATCAGCCCCAGCATTTT. Using reference TRBV5-4 and TRBJ1-5 for the parts outside the CDR3, the full variable domain is ETGVTQSPTHLIKTRGQQVTLRCSSQSGHNTVSWYQQALGQGPQFIFQYYREEENGRGNFPPRFSGLQFPNYSSELNVNALELDDSALYLCASSPGTESNQPQHFGDGTRLSIL.

The chain recombines TRBV9 with TRBJ2-5, with 9 bases matching TRBD2. Germline V gene sequence: CDR1 SGDLS, CDR2 YYNGEE. J was trimmed by 5 bases and V by 4 bases; bases with no gene match: 9. CDR3 size: 15 residues. CDR3 coding DNA: TGTGCCAGCAGCATCCGCGGGGGGGATCACGAGACCCAGTACTTC. Translated: CASSIRGGDHETQYF.

V gene TRBV7-9 combines with J gene TRBJ1-2, with TRBD1 matching over 9 bases. CDR3 length: 16 amino acids. From germline, CDR1 is SEHNR and CDR2 FQNEAQ (reference sequence). Trimming removed 5 bases from V and 7 bases from J; junction bases left unmatched: 14. The DNA for the CDR3 is TGTGCCAGCAGCCGAGACCCGGGACAGGGCCGCGGTGGCTACACCTTC. Protein sequence: CASSRDPGQGRGGYTF.

The rearrangement uses TRBV19 and TRBJ1-4; a possible D gene is TRBD1 (5 bases). This CDR3 is built from 15 residues. With 5 bases removed from V and 7 bases from J, the gap between germline ends came to 17 bases. The germline V gene encodes CDR1 LNHDA and CDR2 SQIVND (reference sequence). The CDR3 spells CASSAGHRGREKLFF. The CDR3 DNA follows: TGTGCCAGTAGTGCCGGACATAGGGGACGTGAAAAACTGTTTTTT. Full variable domain (remainder filled in from reference TRBV19 and TRBJ1-4): DGGITQSPKYLFRKEGQNVTLSCEQNLNHDAMYWYRQDPGQGLRLIYYSQIVNDFQKGDIAEGYSVSREKKESFPLTVTSAQKNPTAFYLCASSAGHRGREKLFFGSGTQLSVL.

The DNA for the CDR3 is TGTGCCAGCAGCCCGTACGGACTGAAGCCCCAGCATTTT. It encodes CASSPYGLKPQHF. The chain links TRBV5-6 to TRBJ1-5, with no clear D. The germline CDR1 and CDR2 sequences are SGHDT and YYEEEE. Trimming cost V 4 bases and J 8 bases, with 13 bases left between them. This CDR3 region has 13 residues.

This chain joins TRBV30 and TRBJ1-1; TRBD1 matches at 8 bases. Per germline, CDR1 GTSNPN and CDR2 SVGIG (reference sequence). This CDR3 has 13 residues. With 3 bases clipped from V and 2 bases from J, the junction kept 2 bases outside the gene matches. CDR3 loop: CAWRDRVNTEAFF. The CDR3 DNA is TGTGCCTGGAGGGACAGGGTTAACACTGAAGCTTTCTTT.

The genes are TRBV11-3 and TRBJ2-7, with 8 bases lining up with TRBD1. The CDR3 extends over 15 amino acids. J gave up 4 bases and V 5 bases, and 10 bases lay outside the gene matches. Germline CDR1 SGHNT, CDR2 YENEEA. CDR3 amino acids: CASSGLNRGRYEQYF. CDR3 sequence (DNA): TGTGCCAGCAGCGGCCTGAACAGGGGGAGGTACGAGCAGTACTTC.

J is TRBJ1-2 and V is TRBV30; 11 positions agree with TRBD1. CDR1 is GTSNPN and CDR2 is SVGIG in the germline V gene (reference sequence). V dropped 4 bases and J dropped 3; count of bases not matched to a gene: 13. This CDR3 comprises 17 residues. CDR3 residues: CAWTSGTGGDLDYGYTF. Written as DNA, the CDR3 is TGTGCCTGGACGTCAGGGACAGGGGGAGATTTGGACTATGGCTACACCTTC.

The chain couples TRBV9 to TRBJ2-7; D is unclear. CDR3 length: 15 amino acids. In germline, CDR1 is SGDLS, CDR2 YYNGEE. V gave up 0 bases and J gave up 0 bases, with 10 bases separating them. CDR3: CASSVAWHSSYEQYF. For the CDR3, the DNA is TGTGCCAGCAGCGTAGCTTGGCACAGCTCCTACGAGCAGTACTTC.

The gene calls are TRBV19 and TRBJ2-6, with no clear D. V shed 3 bases and J shed 0 bases, with 3 bases lying between them. In germline, CDR1 is LNHDA, CDR2 SQIVND (reference sequence). CDR3 length: 14 residues. The CDR3 nucleotides are TGTGCCAGTAGTATGGTCTCTGGGGCCAACGTCCTGACTTTC. It specifies CASSMVSGANVLTF.

This clone was found many times. This rearrangement joins TRBV7-6 to TRBJ1-1; a weak D match, TRBD1 (5 bases). Between the trimmed V and J ends, which lost 8 bases and 0 bases, there was a span of 10 bases. CDR3 length: 13 amino acids. In germline, CDR1 is SGHVS, CDR2 FNYEAQ. This CDR3 is CASGARVNTEAFF. DNA for the CDR3: TGTGCCAGCGGGGCCAGGGTGAACACTGAAGCTTTCTTT.

V and J are TRBV14 and TRBJ2-7; 7 bases fit TRBD2. Germline V CDR1 and CDR2: SGHDN, FVKESK. Unmatched junction bases numbered 10, after V lost 1 base and J lost 7 bases. This CDR3 contains 15 residues. The CDR3 sequence: CASSQARGSGSEQYF. The CDR3 DNA reads as TGTGCCAGCAGCCAAGCGCGGGGGTCCGGGTCGGAGCAGTACTTC.

J is TRBJ2-5 and V is TRBV18, with TRBD1 matching over 9 bases. This CDR3 has 14 residues. The germline V gene encodes CDR1 KGHSH and CDR2 LQKENI. J was trimmed by 3 bases and V by 6 bases; bases with no gene match: 5. The CDR3 sequence: CASSTGQGKETQYF. CDR3 nucleotides: TGTGCCAGCTCGACGGGACAGGGTAAAGAGACCCAGTACTTC. Together with reference TRBV18 and TRBJ2-5, the CDR3 gives the full variable domain: NAGVMQNPRHLVRRRGQEARLRCSPMKGHSHVYWYRQLPEEGLKFMVYLQKENIIDESGMPKERFSAEFPKEGPSILRIQQVVRGDSAAYFCASSTGQGKETQYFGPGTRLLVL.

The chain employs TRBV30 and TRBJ2-1; 11 bases match TRBD2. This CDR3 spans 15 amino acids. Germline loops: CDR1 GTSNPN, CDR2 SVGIG (reference sequence). V lost 2 bases and J lost 8; bases outside the gene matches: 8. CDR3 sequence reads: CAWSTASGGPYEQFF. The CDR3 bases are TGTGCCTGGAGTACAGCTAGCGGGGGGCCCTATGAGCAGTTCTTC.

The chain carries TRBV6-1 and TRBJ2-3; TRBD1 agrees at 8 bases. There are 15 residues in the CDR3. V trimming: 4 bases; J trimming: 0 bases; junction bases outside the gene matches: 3. CDR1 and CDR2 from the germline V gene are MNHNS and SASEGT. Here the CDR3 reads CASSARQGSTDTQYF. The CDR3 nucleotides are TGTGCCAGCAGTGCCAGACAGGGGAGCACAGATACGCAGTATTTT.

The chain has TRBV30 and TRBJ1-4, with 9 nucleotides matching TRBD1. This CDR3 has 14 residues. J was trimmed by 5 bases and V by 5 bases; bases with no gene match: 6. The germline V gene has CDR1 GTSNPN and CDR2 SVGIG (reference sequence). This CDR3 reads CAWGPGTGNEKLFF. For the CDR3, the DNA is TGTGCCTGGGGACCCGGGACAGGGAATGAAAAACTGTTTTTT.

This chain links TRBV6-5 with TRBJ1-5, with D unresolved. In germline, CDR1 is MNHEY, CDR2 SVGAGI. V lost 0 bases and J lost 6, with 12 bases in between. The CDR3 runs 15 residues. The CDR3, as DNA: TGTGCCAGCAGTTACTCGAGGGATGGCGGTCAGCCCCAGCATTTT. Translating gives CASSYSRDGGQPQHF.

This chain uses TRBV7-8 with TRBJ1-2; 7 bases are a match to TRBD1. The V and J ends lost 6 bases and 0 bases, in that order; junction bases with no gene match: 16. The CDR3 sequence is 18 residues long. Per the germline V gene, CDR1 is SGHVS and CDR2 is FQNEAQ. The CDR3 coding sequence is TGTGCCAGCAGTTCCCAACGTGTGACAGGGCAAGCTAACTATGGCTACACCTTC. Protein: CASSSQRVTGQANYGYTF.

In the case of this clone: Germline and junction disagree at one end, which may indicate a read error. This sequence joins TRBV11-1 and TRBJ2-1; unclear D gene. CDR3 length equals 11 residues. Germline V lookup: CDR1 SGHAT, CDR2 FQDESV (reference sequence). CDR3 DNA: TGTGCCAGCAGTTTAGGCAATGAGCAGTTCTTC. It codes for CASSLGNEQFF.

The chain has TRBV6-5 and TRBJ1-2; D not certain. Germline CDR1 MNHEY, CDR2 SVGAGI. V was trimmed by 6 bases and J by 0 bases, leaving 8 bases between them. This CDR3 contains 13 residues. CDR3 coding DNA: TGTGCCAGCAGCAGAGATCCTAACTATGGCTACACCTTC. Residues: CASSRDPNYGYTF.

This chain connects TRBV11-2 to TRBJ2-1, with 10 bases that match TRBD2. The germline V gene encodes CDR1 SGHAT and CDR2 FQNNGV. J gave up 7 bases and V 7 bases, and 10 bases lay outside the gene matches. The CDR3 runs 15 residues. The CDR3 coding sequence is TGTGCCAGCAACCCTAGCGGGGGTGTTTGGAATGAGCAGTTCTTC. Its protein product is CASNPSGGVWNEQFF.

The chain joins TRBV5-1 to TRBJ2-3, with 7 bases that match TRBD2. CDR1 and CDR2 from the germline V gene are SGHRS and YFSETQ. The CDR3 spans 16 residues. After removal of 4 bases from V and 2 bases from J, the junction contained 10 bases not matched to a gene. CDR3 in amino acids: CASSRGDGPNTDTQYF. The CDR3 nucleotides are TGCGCCAGCAGCCGGGGGGACGGACCAAACACAGATACGCAGTATTTT.